This T cell receptor beta chain appears in the sequencing data of a study of vaccination effects on CD4 cells after COVID-19. Study background: Two-dose vaccination with either BNT162b2 or mRNA-1273 was given to the participants.

Regarding this clone: Its antigen is not known.

CDR3 length: 15 amino acids. V lost 3 bases to trimming and J lost 7 bases, with 14 bases between them. In germline, CDR1 is SGDLS, CDR2 YYNGEE. Overall study results and limits: There was marked clonal contraction among infection- and vaccine-induced clones late after vaccination. Convalescent patients in the study were few, and early post-infection timepoints were absent.

Profiled with immunoSEQ multiplex PCR; TCRdb holds only in-frame clones, not every one. The profile shows 50,000 or so clones, just under 80% of them singletons. Viral peptide pools were used in the ViraFEST assay to expand antigen-specific CD4+ T cells, and sequencing came afterward. Researchers isolated CD4+ T cells once about eleven days of culture had elapsed. Nucleocapsid antibodies were negative in the vaccine recipients, who had never had SARS-CoV-2 infection. J is TRBJ1-6 and V is TRBV9, with D perhaps TRBD1 (6 bases). The specimen was CD4+ T cells from PBMCs cultured with HCoV-OC43 spike peptides, collected before COVID-19 vaccination. Regarding subset: HCoV-OC43 spike overlapping peptide pool stimulation. The TCR originated in a human donor who received a COVID-19 vaccine. CDR3 in DNA: TGTGCCAGCAGCGAGAGTAACAGGGCCAATTCACCCCTCCACTTT. Its translation is CASSESNRANSPLHF.